These 3 T cell receptor beta chains were all obtained from the same sample, sequenced in a study of metastatic and nonmetastatic thyroid tumors. TCRdb re-called clones via MiXCR from the PCR reads. The sample gives fewer than 35,000 clones, 30% of which show up once; over 25% is in the top ten. Until they underwent thyroid surgery, no patient had received any treatment. Specimen: blood. These receptors were taken from a female donor with papillary thyroid cancer or a benign thyroid nodule (not recorded which). Some clones in this sample may be carry-over from other donors' samples.

The chain carries TRBV7-2 and TRBJ1-6, with TRBD1 identical over 7 bases. Germline CDR1 and CDR2: SGHTA and FQGNSA. V dropped 6 bases and J dropped 4; count of bases not matched to a gene: 6. This CDR3 contains 15 residues. CDR3 DNA: TGTGCCAGCAGGACCGGGACAGATTATAATTCACCCCTCCACTTT. This gives the protein CASRTGTDYNSPLHF.

This clone was seen a few times. V gene TRBV4-1 combines with J gene TRBJ1-5; D gene ambiguous. Germline V gene sequence: CDR1 MGHRA, CDR2 YSYEKL. Trimming pared 1 base from V and 0 bases from J, leaving 1 base between. CDR3 size: 13 residues. The CDR3 sequence is CASSQGSNQPQHF. Here the CDR3 DNA reads TGCGCCAGCAGCCAAGGTAGCAATCAGCCCCAGCATTTT.

In this sample, this clone turned up a few times. This chain uses TRBV6-1 with TRBJ2-7, with D perhaps matching TRBD1 or TRBD2 (6 bases each). Looked up from germline, CDR1 is MNHNS and CDR2 is SASEGT. Trimming cost V 2 bases and J 2 bases, with 10 bases left between them. This CDR3 is 14 amino acids long. In nucleotides, the CDR3 is TGTGCCAGCAGTGAATCGGAGGGGGCCTACGAGCAGTACTTC. It translates to CASSESEGAYEQYF.